Listed below are T cell receptor beta chains from one sample, sequenced in a study of T cell changes during pregnancy in multiple sclerosis. TCRdb's copy holds only in-frame clones and misses some; the assay was immunoSEQ multiplex PCR. The data contain about 88,000 clones, under 95% of them singletons. This specimen was peripheral blood, taken in the first trimester of pregnancy. These receptors were obtained from a female donor with multiple sclerosis, enrolled in a pregnancy study. Both conserved end residues are part of each CDR3. D genes are given only for firm matches.

v_gene	d_gene	j_gene	CDR3aa
TRBV10-1	NA	TRBJ1-2	CASSESQANNYGYTF
TRBV6-4	NA	TRBJ2-1	CASSESAYNEQFF
TRBV18	NA	TRBJ1-1	CASSPPTRNTEAFF
TRBV11-3	NA	TRBJ2-3	CASSLGETDTQYF
TRBV13	TRBD2	TRBJ2-1	CASSLISGSYNEQFF
TRBV7-9	NA	TRBJ2-5	CASSLAGGGLPYQETQYF
TRBV29-1	TRBD1	TRBJ1-2	CSDLYRDRGGYTF
TRBV19	NA	TRBJ2-7	CASSIVGTGEQYF
TRBV5-1	TRBD1	TRBJ1-5	CASSSGQAGNQPQHF
TRBV11-3	NA	TRBJ1-1	CASSFNRDTEAFF
TRBV25-1	TRBD2	TRBJ2-7	CASGPTSGVSYEQYF
TRBV2	NA	TRBJ2-5	CASSESSEQETQYF
TRBV5-6	TRBD1	TRBJ1-3	CASSPLTGEIGNTIYF
TRBV19	TRBD1	TRBJ1-1	CASSPGTGNTEAFF
TRBV19	NA	TRBJ2-1	CASSSVLGGEQFF
TRBV28	TRBD1	TRBJ1-2	CASSLSWDRPGYTF
TRBV5-6	NA	TRBJ2-7	CATPLRDTCEEQYF
TRBV5-5	NA	TRBJ2-5	CASSSSRGFGQETQYF
TRBV5-4	NA	TRBJ1-3	CASSSRQANSGNTIYF
TRBV27	NA	TRBJ1-5	CASSLSRRGGNQPQHF
TRBV27	NA	TRBJ1-1	CASFRGWNTEAFF
TRBV28	NA	TRBJ1-1	CASSIGYGGLGAFF
TRBV5-4	TRBD1	TRBJ1-3	CASSITTGAGNTIYF
TRBV27	NA	TRBJ1-2	CASSLSIANYGYTF
TRBV9	TRBD2	TRBJ2-3	CASSVGPGLAASTDTQYF
TRBV7-9	NA	TRBJ1-2	CASSSATGPANYGYTF
TRBV7-8	TRBD2	TRBJ2-1	CASSLVASGMNNEQFF
TRBV6-1	NA	TRBJ2-3	CASVWDLGSTDTQYF
TRBV6-6	TRBD1	TRBJ1-2	CASSYYQGGSNYGYTF
TRBV29-1	TRBD1	TRBJ1-2	CSVKGQAYGYTF
TRBV6-1	NA	TRBJ1-1	CASSEAQGDGAFF
TRBV7-2	NA	TRBJ2-1	CASSPQRNSYNEQFF
TRBV9	NA	TRBJ1-3	CASSVSISGNTIYF
TRBV7-2	TRBD1	TRBJ1-4	CASSSPQGAREKLFF
TRBV29-1	TRBD2	TRBJ2-7	CSVEGTSGGPTYEQYF
TRBV11-2	NA	TRBJ1-1	CASSLQENTEAFF
TRBV7-9	TRBD1	TRBJ1-2	CASSFPARGLDYGYTF
TRBV30	TRBD2	TRBJ2-7	CAWRAGPSLEQYF
TRBV10-2	TRBD2	TRBJ2-3	CASKLAGERNTQYF
TRBV30	TRBD1	TRBJ2-6	CAWMRTGVVSGANVLTF
TRBV28	TRBD2	TRBJ2-7	CASSLRGGEQYF
TRBV13	TRBD2	TRBJ2-3	CASSLRGTSGSWTDTQYF
TRBV4-3	TRBD1	TRBJ2-1	CASSPMTGAYNEQFF
TRBV5-1	TRBD2	TRBJ2-3	CASSPGLAGPGTDTQYF
TRBV9	NA	TRBJ2-3	CASSVQFQDTQYF